The source of this T cell receptor beta chain is a study of response to subunit inactivated influenza vaccine. In its sample, this clonotype was seen many times. Its antigen remains unknown. Whole-study results and caveats: That few new T cells are recruited by each seasonal influenza vaccination was the authors' suggestion.

Germline assignment: CDR1 SGHRS and CDR2 YFSETQ. The ends were cut back, 2 bases at V and 0 bases at J, with 7 bases in the middle. This CDR3 comprises 14 residues. One entry per CDR3 protein results from TCRdb running MiXCR on the RT-PCR reads. The table lists 400,000 to 650,000 distinct CDR3 sequences, around 7.9% of them singletons. This material consisted of PBMCs from blood, taken around 25 months after vaccination. The chain links TRBV5-1 to TRBJ2-3; D call uncertain. This TCR derives from a man between 50 and 69 years old who received an inactivated influenza vaccine. This chain's CDR3 is CASSFRASTDTQYF. The CDR3 region has the DNA TGCGCCAGCAGCTTTAGGGCTAGCACAGATACGCAGTATTTT.